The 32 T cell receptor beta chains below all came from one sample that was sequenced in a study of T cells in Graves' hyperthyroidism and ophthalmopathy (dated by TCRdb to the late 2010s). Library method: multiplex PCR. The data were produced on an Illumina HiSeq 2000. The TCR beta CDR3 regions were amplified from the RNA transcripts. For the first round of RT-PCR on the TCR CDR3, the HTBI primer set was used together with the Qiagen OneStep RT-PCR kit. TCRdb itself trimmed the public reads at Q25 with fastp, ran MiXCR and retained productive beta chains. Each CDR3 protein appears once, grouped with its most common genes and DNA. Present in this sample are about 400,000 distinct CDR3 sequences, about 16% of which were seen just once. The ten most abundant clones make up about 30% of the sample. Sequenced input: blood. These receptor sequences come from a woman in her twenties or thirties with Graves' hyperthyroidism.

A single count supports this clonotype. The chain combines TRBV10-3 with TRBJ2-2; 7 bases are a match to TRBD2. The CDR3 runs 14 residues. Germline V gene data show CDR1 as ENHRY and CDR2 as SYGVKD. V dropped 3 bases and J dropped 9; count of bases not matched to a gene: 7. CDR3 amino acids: CAISDRPAGWELFF. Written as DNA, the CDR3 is TGTGCCATCAGTGATCGACCAGCGGGATGGGAGCTGTTTTTT.

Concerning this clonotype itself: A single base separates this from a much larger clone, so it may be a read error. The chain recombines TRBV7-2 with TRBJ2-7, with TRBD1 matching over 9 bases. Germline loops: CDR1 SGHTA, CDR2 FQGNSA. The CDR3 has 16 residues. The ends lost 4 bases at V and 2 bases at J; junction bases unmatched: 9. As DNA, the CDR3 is TGTGCCAGCAGCTACGGACCGGGACAGGGAACCTACGAGCAGTACTTC. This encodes CASSYGPGQGTYEQYF.

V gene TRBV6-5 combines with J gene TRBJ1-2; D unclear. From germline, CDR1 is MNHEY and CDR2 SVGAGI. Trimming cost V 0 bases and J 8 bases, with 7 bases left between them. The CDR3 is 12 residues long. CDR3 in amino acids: CASSYSKGGYTF. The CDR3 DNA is TGTGCCAGCAGTTACTCGAAGGGCGGCTACACCTTC.

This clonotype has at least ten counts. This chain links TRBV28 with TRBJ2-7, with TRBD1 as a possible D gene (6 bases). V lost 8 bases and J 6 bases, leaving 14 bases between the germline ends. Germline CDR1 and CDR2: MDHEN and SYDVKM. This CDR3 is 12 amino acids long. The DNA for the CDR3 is TGTGCCAGCGGAGATACAGGGTCCGAGCAGTACTTC. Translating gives CASGDTGSEQYF.

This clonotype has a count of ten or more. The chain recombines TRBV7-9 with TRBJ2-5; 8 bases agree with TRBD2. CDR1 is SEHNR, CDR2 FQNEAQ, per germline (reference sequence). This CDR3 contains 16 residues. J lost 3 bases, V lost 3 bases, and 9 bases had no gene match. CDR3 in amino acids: CASSLAGGGKEETQYF. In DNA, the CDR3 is TGTGCCAGCAGCTTGGCTGGCGGGGGGAAAGAAGAGACCCAGTACTTC.

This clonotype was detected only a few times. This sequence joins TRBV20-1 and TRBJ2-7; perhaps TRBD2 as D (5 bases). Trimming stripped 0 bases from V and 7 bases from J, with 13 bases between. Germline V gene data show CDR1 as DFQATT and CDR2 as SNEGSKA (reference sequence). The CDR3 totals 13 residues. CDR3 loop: CSARDPGRGEQYF. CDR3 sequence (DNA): TGCAGTGCTAGAGACCCGGGCCGGGGAGAGCAGTACTTC.

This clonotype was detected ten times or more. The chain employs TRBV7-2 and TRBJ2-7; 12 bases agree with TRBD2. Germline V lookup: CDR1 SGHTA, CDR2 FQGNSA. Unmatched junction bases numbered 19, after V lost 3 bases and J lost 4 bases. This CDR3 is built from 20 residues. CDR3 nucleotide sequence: TGTGCCAGCAGCTTTCGTTTTGGGCTAGCGGGAGGGCCAACGCTGTACGAGCAGTACTTC. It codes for CASSFRFGLAGGPTLYEQYF.

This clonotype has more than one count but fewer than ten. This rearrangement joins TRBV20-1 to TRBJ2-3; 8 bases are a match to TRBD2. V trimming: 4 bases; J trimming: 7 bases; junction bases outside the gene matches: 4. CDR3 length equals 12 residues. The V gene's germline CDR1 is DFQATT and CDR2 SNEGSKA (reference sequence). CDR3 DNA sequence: TGCAGTGCTAAGCGTAGCGGGAATACGCAGTATTTT. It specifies CSAKRSGNTQYF.

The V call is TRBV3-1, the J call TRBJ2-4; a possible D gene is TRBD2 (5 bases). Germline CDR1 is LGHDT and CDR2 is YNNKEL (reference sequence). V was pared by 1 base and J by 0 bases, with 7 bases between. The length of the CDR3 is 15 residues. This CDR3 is CASSQAEVAKNIQYF. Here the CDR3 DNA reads TGTGCCAGCAGCCAAGCGGAGGTAGCCAAAAACATTCAGTACTTC.

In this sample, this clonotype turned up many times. CDR3 residues: CASSLRQGNYGYTF. The DNA of the CDR3 is TGTGCCAGCAGCCTCAGACAGGGCAACTATGGCTACACCTTC. J is TRBJ1-2 and V is TRBV7-3, with TRBD1 matching over 7 bases. CDR1 is SGHTA and CDR2 is FQGTGA in the germline V gene. The CDR3 covers 14 residues. The ends lost 5 bases at V and 2 bases at J; junction bases unmatched: 5. The whole variable domain, filled in from reference TRBV7-3 and TRBJ1-2, reads GAGVSQTPSNKVTEKGKYVELRCDPISGHTALYWYRQSLGQGPEFLIYFQGTGAADDSGLPNDRFFAVRPEGSVSTLKIQRTERGDSAVYLCASSLRQGNYGYTFGSGTRLTVV.

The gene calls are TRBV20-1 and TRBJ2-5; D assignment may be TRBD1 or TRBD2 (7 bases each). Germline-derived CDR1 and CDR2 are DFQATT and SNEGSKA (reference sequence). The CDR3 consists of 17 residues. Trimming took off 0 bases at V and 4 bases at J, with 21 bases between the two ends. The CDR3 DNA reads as TGCAGTGCTAGAGACCCGAGGGGGCGGGAGTCGATAGAGACCCAGTACTTC. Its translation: CSARDPRGRESIETQYF.

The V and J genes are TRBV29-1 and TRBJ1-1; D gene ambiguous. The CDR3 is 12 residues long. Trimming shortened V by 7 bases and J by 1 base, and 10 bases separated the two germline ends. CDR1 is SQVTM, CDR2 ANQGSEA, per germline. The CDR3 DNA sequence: TGCAGCGCCGCTGAGGGGAACACTGAAGCTTTCTTT. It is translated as CSAAEGNTEAFF.

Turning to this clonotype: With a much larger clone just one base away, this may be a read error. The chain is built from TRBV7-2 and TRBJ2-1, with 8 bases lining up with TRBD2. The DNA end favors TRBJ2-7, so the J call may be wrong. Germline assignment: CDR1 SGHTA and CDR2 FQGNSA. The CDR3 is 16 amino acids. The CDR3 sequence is CASSLGAGGVGNEQYF. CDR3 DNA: TGTGCCAGCAGCTTAGGCGCGGGAGGAGTGGGAAATGAGCAGTACTTC.

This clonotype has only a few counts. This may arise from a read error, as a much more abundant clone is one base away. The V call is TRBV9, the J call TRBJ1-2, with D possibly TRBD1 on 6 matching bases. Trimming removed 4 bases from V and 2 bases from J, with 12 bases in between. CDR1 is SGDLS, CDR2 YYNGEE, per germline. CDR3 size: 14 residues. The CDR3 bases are TGTGCCAGCAGCCCCCGGGACACCAACTATGGCTACACCTTC. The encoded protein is CASSPRDTNYGYTF.

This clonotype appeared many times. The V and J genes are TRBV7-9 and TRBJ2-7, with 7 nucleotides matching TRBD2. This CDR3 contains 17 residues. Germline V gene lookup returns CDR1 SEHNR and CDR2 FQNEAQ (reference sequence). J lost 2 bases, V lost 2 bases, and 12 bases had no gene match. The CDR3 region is CASSLSWGGAPTYEQYF. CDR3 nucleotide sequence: TGTGCCAGCAGCTTATCCTGGGGAGGGGCACCGACCTACGAGCAGTACTTC. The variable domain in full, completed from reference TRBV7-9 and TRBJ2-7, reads DTGVSQNPRHKITKRGQNVTFRCDPISEHNRLYWYRQTLGQGPEFLTYFQNEAQLEKSRLLSDRFSAERPKGSFSTLEIQRTEQGDSAMYLCASSLSWGGAPTYEQYFGPGTRLTVT.

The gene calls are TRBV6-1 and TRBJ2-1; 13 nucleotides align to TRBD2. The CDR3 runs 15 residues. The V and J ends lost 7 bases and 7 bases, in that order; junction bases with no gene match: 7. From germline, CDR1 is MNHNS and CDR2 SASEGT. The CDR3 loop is CASTSLAGGSNEQFF. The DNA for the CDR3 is TGTGCCAGCACCTCACTAGCGGGAGGGTCAAATGAGCAGTTCTTC.

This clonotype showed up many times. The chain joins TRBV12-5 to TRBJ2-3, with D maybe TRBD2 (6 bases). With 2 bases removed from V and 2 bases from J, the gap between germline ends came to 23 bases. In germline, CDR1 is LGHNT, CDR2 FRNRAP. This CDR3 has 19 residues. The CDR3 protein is CASGLNPKAGRGNTDTQYF. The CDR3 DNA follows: TGTGCTAGTGGTTTGAACCCCAAAGCGGGTCGGGGAAACACAGATACGCAGTATTTT.

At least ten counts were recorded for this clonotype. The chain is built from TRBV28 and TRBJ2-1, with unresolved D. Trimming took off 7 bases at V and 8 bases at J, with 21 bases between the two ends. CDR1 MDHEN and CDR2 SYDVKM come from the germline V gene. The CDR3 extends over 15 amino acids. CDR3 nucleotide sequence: TGTGCCAGCAACCCGGTGGGATCAGCCCCCGATGAGCAGTTCTTC. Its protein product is CASNPVGSAPDEQFF.

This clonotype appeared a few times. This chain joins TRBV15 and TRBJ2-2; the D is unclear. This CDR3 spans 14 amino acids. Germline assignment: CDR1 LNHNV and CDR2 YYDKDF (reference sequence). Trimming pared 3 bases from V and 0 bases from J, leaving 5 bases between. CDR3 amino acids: CATSRESNTGELFF. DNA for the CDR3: TGTGCCACCAGCAGGGAATCGAACACCGGGGAGCTGTTTTTT. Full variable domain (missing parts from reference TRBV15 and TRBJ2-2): DAMVIQNPRYQVTQFGKPVTLSCSQTLNHNVMYWYQQKSSQAPKLLFHYYDKDFNNEADTPDNFQSRRPNTSFCFLDIRSPGLGDTAMYLCATSRESNTGELFFGEGSRLTVL.

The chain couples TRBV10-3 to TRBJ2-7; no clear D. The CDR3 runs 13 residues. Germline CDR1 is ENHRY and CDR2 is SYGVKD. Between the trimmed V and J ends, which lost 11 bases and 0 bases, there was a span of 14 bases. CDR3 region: CAARDESSYEQYF. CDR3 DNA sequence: TGTGCCGCCCGCGACGAAAGCTCCTACGAGCAGTACTTC.

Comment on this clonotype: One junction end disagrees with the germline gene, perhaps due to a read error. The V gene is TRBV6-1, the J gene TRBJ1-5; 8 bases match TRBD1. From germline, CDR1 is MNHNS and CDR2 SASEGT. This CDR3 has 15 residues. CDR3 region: CASGEARTGLQPQHF. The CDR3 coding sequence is TGTGCCAGCGGTGAAGCTCGGACAGGGCTCCAGCCCCAGCATTTT.

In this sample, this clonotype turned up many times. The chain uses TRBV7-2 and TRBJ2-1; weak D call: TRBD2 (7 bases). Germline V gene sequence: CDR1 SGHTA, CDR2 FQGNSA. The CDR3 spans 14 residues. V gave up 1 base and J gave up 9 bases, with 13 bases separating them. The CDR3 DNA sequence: TGTGCCAGCAGCTTAGATCGGGGGGCCAGTGAGCAGTTCTTC. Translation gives CASSLDRGASEQFF.

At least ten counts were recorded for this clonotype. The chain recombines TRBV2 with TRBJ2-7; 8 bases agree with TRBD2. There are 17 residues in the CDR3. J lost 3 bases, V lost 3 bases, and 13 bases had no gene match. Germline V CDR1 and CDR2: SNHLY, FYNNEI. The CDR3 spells CASSDPSGLAGLYEQYF. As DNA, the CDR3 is TGTGCCAGCAGTGACCCGTCCGGACTAGCAGGTCTCTACGAGCAGTACTTC.

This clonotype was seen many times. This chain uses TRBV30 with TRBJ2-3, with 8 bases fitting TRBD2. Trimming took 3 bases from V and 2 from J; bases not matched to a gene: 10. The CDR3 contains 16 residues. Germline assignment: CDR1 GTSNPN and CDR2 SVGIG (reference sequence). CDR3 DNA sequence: TGTGCCTGGAGCCCCTTTAGCGGGACACTCACAGATACGCAGTATTTT. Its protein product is CAWSPFSGTLTDTQYF.

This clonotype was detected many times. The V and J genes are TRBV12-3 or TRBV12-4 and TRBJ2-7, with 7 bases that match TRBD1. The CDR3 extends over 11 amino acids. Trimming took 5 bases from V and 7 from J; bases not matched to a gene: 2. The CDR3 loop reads CASSLGQEQYF. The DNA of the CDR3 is TGTGCCAGCAGTCTGGGACAGGAGCAGTACTTC.

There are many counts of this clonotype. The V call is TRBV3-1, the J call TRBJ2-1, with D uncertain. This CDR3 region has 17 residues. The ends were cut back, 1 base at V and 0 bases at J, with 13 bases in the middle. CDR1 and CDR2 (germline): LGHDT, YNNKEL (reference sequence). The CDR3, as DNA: TGTGCCAGCAGCCAAGCGTGGCCCCTCAGCTCCTACAATGAGCAGTTCTTC. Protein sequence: CASSQAWPLSSYNEQFF.

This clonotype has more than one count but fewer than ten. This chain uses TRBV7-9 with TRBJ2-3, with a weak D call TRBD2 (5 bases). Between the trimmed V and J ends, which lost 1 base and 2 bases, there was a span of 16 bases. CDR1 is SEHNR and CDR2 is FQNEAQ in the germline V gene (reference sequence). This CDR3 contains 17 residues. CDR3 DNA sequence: TGTGCCAGCAGCTTAGATTGGCTAGCCGACGACACAGATACGCAGTATTTT. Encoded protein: CASSLDWLADDTDTQYF.

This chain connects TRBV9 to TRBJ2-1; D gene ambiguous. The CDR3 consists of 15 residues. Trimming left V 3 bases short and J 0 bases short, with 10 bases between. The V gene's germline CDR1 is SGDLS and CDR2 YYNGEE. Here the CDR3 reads CASSGGLGSYNEQFF. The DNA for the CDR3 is TGTGCCAGCAGCGGAGGTTTGGGCTCCTACAATGAGCAGTTCTTC.

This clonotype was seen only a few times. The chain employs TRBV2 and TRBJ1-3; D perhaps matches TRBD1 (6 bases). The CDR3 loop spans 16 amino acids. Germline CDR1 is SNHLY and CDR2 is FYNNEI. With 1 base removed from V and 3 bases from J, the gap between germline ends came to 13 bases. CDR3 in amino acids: CASSEVGGAGGNTIYF. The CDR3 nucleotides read TGTGCCAGCAGTGAAGTTGGGGGGGCTGGTGGAAACACCATATATTTT.

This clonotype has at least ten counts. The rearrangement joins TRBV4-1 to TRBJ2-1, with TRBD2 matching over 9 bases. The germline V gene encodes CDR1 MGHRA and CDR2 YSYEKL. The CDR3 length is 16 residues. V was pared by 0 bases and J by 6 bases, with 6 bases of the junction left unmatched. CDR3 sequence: CASSQDIILAGNEQFF. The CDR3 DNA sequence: TGCGCCAGCAGCCAAGATATCATACTAGCGGGCAATGAGCAGTTCTTC.

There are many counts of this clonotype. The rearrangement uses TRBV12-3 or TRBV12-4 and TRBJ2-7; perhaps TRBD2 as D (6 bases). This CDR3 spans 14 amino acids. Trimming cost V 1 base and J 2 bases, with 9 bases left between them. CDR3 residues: CASSLGGKTYEQYF. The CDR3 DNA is TGTGCCAGCAGTTTAGGCGGGAAAACCTACGAGCAGTACTTC.

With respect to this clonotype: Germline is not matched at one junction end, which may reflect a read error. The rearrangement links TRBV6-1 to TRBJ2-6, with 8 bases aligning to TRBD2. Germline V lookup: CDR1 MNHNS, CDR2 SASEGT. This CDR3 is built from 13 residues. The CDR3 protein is CVSRGGGANVLTF. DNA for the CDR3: TGTGTCAGCCGGGGGGGTGGGGCCAACGTCCTGACTTTC.